One sample yielded the 20 T cell receptor beta chains listed below, sequenced in a study of identical twins. TCRdb reanalysed the 5' RACE reads using MiXCR and keeps one entry per CDR3 protein. The table records some 240,000 distinct CDR3 sequences, about 10% of them present only once. Sample: memory T cells sorted from blood. Every receptor here comes from a man aged 50 or older in good health.

This clonotype showed up many times. The genes are TRBV5-1 and TRBJ2-5; 9 nucleotides agree with TRBD1. The V segment lost 4 bases and the J segment 4 bases; nucleotides outside the gene matches: 8. The CDR3 has 15 amino acids. CDR1 SGHRS and CDR2 YFSETQ come from the germline V gene. The CDR3: CASSLATGGPETQYF. The CDR3 region has the DNA TGCGCCAGCAGCCTGGCGACAGGGGGACCAGAGACCCAGTACTTC. The variable domain in full, with the rest retrieved from reference TRBV5-1 and TRBJ2-5, is KAGVTQTPRYLIKTRGQQVTLSCSPISGHRSVSWYQQTPGQGLQFLFEYFSETQRNKGNFPGRFSGRQFSNSRSEMNVSTLELGDSALYLCASSLATGGPETQYFGPGTRLLVL.

This clonotype was seen at least ten times. V gene TRBV10-3 combines with J gene TRBJ2-1; 13 nucleotides match TRBD2. CDR1 and CDR2 (germline): ENHRY, SYGVKD. After removal of 6 bases from V and 6 bases from J, the junction contained 5 bases not matched to a gene. The CDR3 has 15 amino acids. This chain's CDR3 is CAIRRLAGGINEQFF. DNA of the CDR3: TGTGCCATCAGGCGACTAGCGGGGGGAATCAATGAGCAGTTCTTC.

This clonotype was counted ten times or more. This chain uses TRBV20-1 with TRBJ1-1, with 7 bases matching TRBD1. This CDR3 is 12 amino acids long. Germline V gene data show CDR1 as DFQATT and CDR2 as SNEGSKA (reference sequence). The V segment lost 2 bases and the J segment 7 bases; nucleotides outside the gene matches: 4. The CDR3 spells CSARHSGGEAFF. The CDR3 bases are TGCAGTGCTAGACATTCAGGGGGTGAAGCTTTCTTT.

This clonotype was counted a few times. The genes are TRBV7-9 and TRBJ2-3; 8 bases are a match to TRBD2. The CDR3 is made up of 16 amino acids. The germline gives CDR1 SEHNR, CDR2 FQNEAQ (reference sequence). V trimming: 4 bases; J trimming: 2 bases; junction bases outside the gene matches: 8. The CDR3 DNA sequence: TGTGCCAGCAGCTCCTCAGCGGGGGCCTTCACAGATACGCAGTATTTT. Its protein product is CASSSSAGAFTDTQYF.

The chain couples TRBV7-6 to TRBJ1-1, with 8 bases aligning to TRBD1. The CDR3 extends over 15 amino acids. CDR1 and CDR2 (germline): SGHVS, FNYEAQ. V gave up 6 bases and J gave up 4 bases; unmatched junction bases: 10. CDR3 in DNA: TGTGCCAGCAGTCGGACGACAGGGGTAGGCACTGAAGCTTTCTTT. Its protein is CASSRTTGVGTEAFF.

The chain recombines TRBV11-1 with TRBJ2-1, with 9 bases aligning to TRBD1. Trimming cost V 0 bases and J 8 bases; bases outside gene matches: 14. This CDR3 contains 18 residues. Germline CDR1 and CDR2: SGHAT and FQDESV (reference sequence). CDR3 nucleotides: TGTGCCAGCAGCTTAGCGGTTATCAACAGGGGGCGGGTTGATGAGCAGTTCTTC. Its translation: CASSLAVINRGRVDEQFF.

The rearrangement joins TRBV7-6 to TRBJ1-1; D possibly corresponds to TRBD1 (6 bases). Trimming removed 4 bases at V and 3 bases at J, with 24 bases between. The CDR3 contains 18 residues. Germline CDR1 reads SGHVS; CDR2 reads FNYEAQ. In DNA form, the CDR3 reads TGTGCCAGCAGCTCAACAAGACGGGGGGCGCGAGGTGACACTGAAGCTTTCTTT. This encodes CASSSTRRGARGDTEAFF.

The gene calls are TRBV27 and TRBJ2-1, with 7 bases that match TRBD1. The CDR3 length is 15 residues. V trimming: 4 bases; J trimming: 8 bases; junction bases outside the gene matches: 11. The germline CDR1 and CDR2 sequences are MNHEY and SMNVEV (reference sequence). The CDR3 DNA follows: TGTGCCAGCAGTTCTTTCGGCAGGGGGTTGGATGAGCAGTTCTTC. This translates into CASSSFGRGLDEQFF.

Worth noting for this clonotype: One end of the junction fails to match germline, which may point to a read error. The chain employs TRBV4-2 and TRBJ2-7; tentatively, D is TRBD1 (5 bases). This CDR3 region has 16 residues. Looked up from germline, CDR1 is LGHNA and CDR2 is YNFKEQ. In DNA, the CDR3 is TGTGCCAGCAGCCAAGATTATACAGGAACCACCTACGAGCAGTCCTTC. Encoded protein: CASSQDYTGTTYEQSF.

This clonotype was recorded many times. The chain is built from TRBV20-1 and TRBJ1-4; D gene unclear. Trimming cost V 7 bases and J 10 bases, with 16 bases left between them. Per the germline V gene, CDR1 is DFQATT and CDR2 is SNEGSKA (reference sequence). This CDR3 spans 12 amino acids. The CDR3 here is CSVQREEGKLFF. DNA for the CDR3: TGCAGTGTCCAGAGGGAGGAGGGAAAACTGTTTTTT.

This clonotype showed up many times. The rearrangement joins TRBV9 to TRBJ1-1; possible D gene TRBD1, 5 bases. Germline V gives CDR1 SGDLS, CDR2 YYNGEE. The V gene lost 3 bases and the J gene lost 0 bases, with 9 bases spanning the gap. This CDR3 region has 14 residues. The CDR3, as DNA: TGTGCCAGCAGCGGGGACCGCTTGAACACTGAAGCTTTCTTT. It is translated as CASSGDRLNTEAFF.

The chain couples TRBV3-1 to TRBJ2-5, with D tentatively TRBD2 (5 bases). The germline V and J ends were trimmed by 4 bases and 5 bases, with 14 bases remaining between them. Germline CDR1 LGHDT, CDR2 YNNKEL (reference sequence). The CDR3 consists of 14 residues. The CDR3 DNA is TGTGCCAGCAGCCGAAGAGGGATCGGGGAGACCCAGTACTTC. Protein sequence: CASSRRGIGETQYF.

This clonotype has a handful of counts. The genes are TRBV3-1 and TRBJ2-3; TRBD2 matches at 7 bases. Germline-derived CDR1 and CDR2 are LGHDT and YNNKEL (reference sequence). The V segment lost 1 base and the J segment 2 bases; nucleotides outside the gene matches: 9. The CDR3 contains 17 residues. CDR3 sequence reads: CASSQAASGTITDTQYF. The CDR3 nucleotides are TGTGCCAGCAGCCAAGCGGCTAGCGGAACGATCACAGATACGCAGTATTTT.

The table lists this clonotype with a few counts. The genes are TRBV7-2 and TRBJ1-1, with no clear D. The CDR3 runs to 16 residues. The germline gives CDR1 SGHTA, CDR2 FQGNSA. V lost 4 bases, J lost 5 bases, and 20 bases lay in between. CDR3 region: CASSYFWAQKRTEAFF. In DNA form, the CDR3 reads TGTGCCAGCAGCTACTTTTGGGCCCAGAAAAGGACTGAAGCTTTCTTT.

This clonotype was seen more than once but under ten times. V usage is TRBV2 and J usage is TRBJ2-7; 7 bases line up with TRBD2. In germline, CDR1 is SNHLY, CDR2 FYNNEI. Trimming took 6 bases from V and 3 from J; bases not matched to a gene: 14. The CDR3 spans 16 residues. The CDR3 DNA is TGTGCCAGCAGCTTAAAACCAAACTGGGGGGGCTACGAGCAGTACTTC. Protein sequence: CASSLKPNWGGYEQYF. Variable domain in full (rest from reference TRBV2 and TRBJ2-7): EPEVTQTPSHQVTQMGQEVILRCVPISNHLYFYWYRQILGQKVEFLVSFYNNEISEKSEIFDDQFSVERPDGSNFTLKIRSTKLEDSAMYFCASSLKPNWGGYEQYFGPGTRLTVT.

This sequence joins TRBV29-1 and TRBJ1-5; tentatively, D is TRBD1 (5 bases). The CDR3 contains 21 residues. The V and J ends lost 0 bases and 0 bases respectively, with 27 bases between them. In germline, CDR1 is SQVTM, CDR2 ANQGSEA. In DNA form, the CDR3 reads TGCAGCGTTGAAGATCACCGTCGTGTGGGGCGGGTAGAGACTAGCAATCAGCCCCAGCATTTT. Protein: CSVEDHRRVGRVETSNQPQHF.

This clonotype has a count of ten or more. V is TRBV7-2 and J is TRBJ1-2; TRBD1 might be the D (5 bases). The V gene lost 0 bases and the J gene lost 2 bases, with 7 bases spanning the gap. Germline V gene lookup returns CDR1 SGHTA and CDR2 FQGNSA. CDR3 size: 14 residues. The CDR3 reads CASSLAQANYGYTF. The CDR3 bases are TGTGCCAGCAGCTTAGCACAGGCAAACTATGGCTACACCTTC.

This clonotype has more than one count but fewer than ten. The V gene is TRBV28, the J gene TRBJ2-5, with 8 nucleotides matching TRBD2. This CDR3 is 19 amino acids long. The V gene end was trimmed by 4 bases and the J gene end by 1 base; junction bases not matched to a gene: 17. Germline V gives CDR1 MDHEN, CDR2 SYDVKM. CDR3 amino acids: CASSYPLGRGEISQETQYF. The CDR3 DNA sequence: TGTGCCAGCAGTTACCCCCTGGGGCGGGGGGAGATTTCCCAAGAGACCCAGTACTTC.

DNA of the CDR3: TGTGCCAGCAGCGTAGTCGGCGGGGCTCTGGAGACCCAGTACTTC. It specifies CASSVVGGALETQYF. The chain recombines TRBV9 with TRBJ2-5; weak D call: TRBD2 (6 bases). The CDR3 has 15 residues. In germline, CDR1 is SGDLS, CDR2 YYNGEE. Trimming pared 0 bases from V and 5 bases from J, leaving 14 bases between.

The table lists this clonotype with a few counts. V usage is TRBV7-3 and J usage is TRBJ2-3; no clear D. The CDR3 spans 14 residues. Trimming took off 5 bases at V and 0 bases at J, with 9 bases between the two ends. Germline V CDR1 and CDR2: SGHTA, FQGTGA. CDR3: CASSQTSSTDTQYF. CDR3 DNA sequence: TGTGCCAGCAGCCAGACGTCTAGCACAGATACGCAGTATTTT.